The 22 T cell receptor beta chains listed next were all sequenced from one sample in a study of blood T cell repertoires in COVID-19. Measured with immunoSEQ multiplex PCR; TCRdb has only the in-frame clones, and not every one. The table shows approximately 150,000 clones, with 86% occurring only once. Sample: peripheral blood. These receptors originate from a woman aged 65 to 85 with acute or convalescent COVID-19.

The gene calls are TRBV4-2 and TRBJ2-7; 14 positions match TRBD2. The V gene's germline CDR1 is LGHNA and CDR2 YNFKEQ. With V trimmed by 0 bases and J by 4 bases, 11 bases remained unmatched. The CDR3 consists of 19 residues. This CDR3 reads CASSQDGTSGSGGAYEQYF. DNA of the CDR3: TGTGCCAGCAGCCAAGATGGGACTAGCGGGAGTGGTGGGGCATACGAGCAGTACTTC.

The chain is built from TRBV5-1 and TRBJ2-3; 9 nucleotides match TRBD1. The CDR3 loop spans 16 amino acids. Germline lookup yields CDR1 SGHRS and CDR2 YFSETQ. V dropped 0 bases and J dropped 7; count of bases not matched to a gene: 9. The CDR3 nucleotides are TGCGCCAGCAGCTTGGGGGGACAGGGAATTTCATATACGCAGTATTTT. As protein: CASSLGGQGISYTQYF.

Only one count was recorded for this clone. In DNA, the CDR3 is TGTGCCACCAGTGACTCTAGTCTCGAGCAGTACTTC. Amino acids: CATSDSSLEQYF. The chain couples TRBV24-1 to TRBJ2-7; D is ambiguous. This CDR3 contains 12 residues. The V end lost 4 bases, the J end lost 6 bases, and 9 bases lay between the germline ends. Per germline, CDR1 KGHDR and CDR2 SFDVKD.

The chain employs TRBV30 and TRBJ1-4, with TRBD1 matching over 7 bases. V was clipped by 1 base and J by 7 bases; unmatched bases: 3. Germline V lookup: CDR1 GTSNPN, CDR2 SVGIG (reference sequence). This CDR3 region has 13 residues. As DNA, the CDR3 is TGTGCCTGGAGTGCCAGGGGGACTGAAAAACTGTTTTTT. This translates into CAWSARGTEKLFF.

In the case of this clone: This sample also contains other DNA sequences that code for the same CDR3. This chain joins TRBV5-1 and TRBJ2-7; 8 nucleotides match TRBD1. Trimming removed 0 bases from V and 4 bases from J; junction bases left unmatched: 0. From germline, CDR1 is SGHRS and CDR2 YFSETQ. The CDR3 covers 13 residues. CDR3 sequence (DNA): TGCGCCAGCAGCTTGGGGACAGGGTACGAGCAGTACTTC. It is translated as CASSLGTGYEQYF.

This chain connects TRBV7-9 to TRBJ2-3, with D possibly matching TRBD2 (5 bases). Germline assignment: CDR1 SEHNR and CDR2 FQNEAQ (reference sequence). This CDR3 has 15 residues. V was trimmed by 1 base and J by 0 bases, leaving 8 bases between them. CDR3 residues: CASSLGGVSTDTQYF. The CDR3 bases are TGTGCCAGCAGCTTAGGGGGAGTGAGCACAGATACGCAGTATTTT.

The chain employs TRBV7-9 and TRBJ2-7; TRBD2 matches 8 bases. After removal of 3 bases from V and 3 bases from J, the junction contained 10 bases not matched to a gene. CDR3 size: 16 residues. Germline assignment: CDR1 SEHNR and CDR2 FQNEAQ (reference sequence). The DNA of the CDR3 is TGTGCCAGCAGCTTCGCCGGTTCGCGGGGGGTCTACGAGCAGTACTTC. Its protein is CASSFAGSRGVYEQYF.

CDR3 bases: TGTGCCAGCAGTTACGGCACCCTCTATAATTCACCCCTCCACTTT. The encoded protein is CASSYGTLYNSPLHF. This chain uses TRBV6-5 with TRBJ1-6; D not certain. This CDR3 comprises 15 residues. Germline V gene data show CDR1 as MNHEY and CDR2 as SVGAGI. Trimming shortened V by 2 bases and J by 3 bases, and 8 bases separated the two germline ends.

This rearrangement joins TRBV4-3 to TRBJ1-2; 7 bases map to TRBD1. Losses at the gene ends were 1 base for V and 2 bases for J; bases not matched to a gene: 4. This CDR3 region has 15 residues. Germline lookup yields CDR1 LGHNA and CDR2 YSLEER. In nucleotides, the CDR3 is TGCGCCAGCAGCCAAGGGGACAGACCCAACTATGGCTACACCTTC. It yields the protein CASSQGDRPNYGYTF.

The chain has TRBV4-1 and TRBJ2-3; 11 bases fit TRBD2. The germline V gene has CDR1 MGHRA and CDR2 YSYEKL. The ends lost 1 base at V and 0 bases at J; junction bases unmatched: 0. The CDR3 contains 16 residues. CDR3 sequence (DNA): TGCGCCAGCAGCCAAGGACTAGCGGGAAGCACAGATACGCAGTATTTT. It translates to CASSQGLAGSTDTQYF.

This chain uses TRBV19 with TRBJ1-2; 7 positions agree with TRBD1. This CDR3 contains 16 residues. Losses at the gene ends were 6 bases for V and 8 bases for J; bases not matched to a gene: 18. Germline CDR1 LNHDA, CDR2 SQIVND (reference sequence). The CDR3 region is CASRDAGTAFTSGYTF. CDR3 bases: TGTGCCAGTAGAGATGCCGGGACAGCCTTCACGAGCGGCTACACCTTC.

This chain links TRBV3-1 (or the pseudogene TRBV3-2) with TRBJ1-2; TRBD1 is a possible D gene (6 bases). Germline-derived CDR1 and CDR2 are LGHDT and YNNKEL (reference sequence). Deletions cut 0 bases from V and 5 bases from J, with 19 bases between. The CDR3 is 17 amino acids. CDR3 in DNA: TGTGCCAGCAGCCAAGATCTTGGGCAGGGGAGGGTTTATGGCTACACCTTC. This gives the protein CASSQDLGQGRVYGYTF.

J is TRBJ2-3 and V is TRBV7-7, with a tentative D call TRBD2 (5 bases). V shed 4 bases and J shed 2 bases, with 7 bases lying between them. Germline CDR1 SSHAT, CDR2 FNYEAQ (reference sequence). The CDR3 sequence is 13 residues long. The CDR3 DNA reads as TGTGCCAGCAGCTCGGGGTTCACAGATACGCAGTATTTT. It specifies CASSSGFTDTQYF.

J is TRBJ2-5 and V is TRBV28; TRBD2 might be the D (6 bases). The V gene lost 2 bases and the J gene lost 4 bases, with 14 bases spanning the gap. CDR3 size: 15 residues. Germline V gene lookup returns CDR1 MDHEN and CDR2 SYDVKM. CDR3 sequence reads: CASSLGSAGLETQYF. DNA of the CDR3: TGTGCCAGCAGTTTAGGGAGCGCGGGATTAGAGACCCAGTACTTC.

This clone was detected only a few times. The CDR3: CAISGGRAASPLHF. The CDR3 coding sequence is TGTGCCATCAGCGGCGGCAGGGCCGCTTCACCCCTCCACTTT. The chain carries TRBV10-3 and TRBJ1-6, with D possibly TRBD1 on 5 matching bases. Germline lookup yields CDR1 ENHRY and CDR2 SYGVKD. Trimming stripped 6 bases from V and 9 bases from J, with 15 bases between. This CDR3 contains 14 residues.

This clone was detected only a few times. V is TRBV28 and J is TRBJ1-2; D is undetermined. Germline values: CDR1 MDHEN, CDR2 SYDVKM. The CDR3 contains 14 residues. Trimming removed 6 bases at V and 0 bases at J, with 11 bases between. The CDR3 protein is CASSPDTPNYGYTF. DNA for the CDR3: TGTGCCAGCAGCCCAGACACCCCTAACTATGGCTACACCTTC.

This chain uses TRBV19 with TRBJ1-4; 10 positions match TRBD1. Per germline, CDR1 LNHDA and CDR2 SQIVND (reference sequence). Trimming cost V 3 bases and J 4 bases; bases outside gene matches: 8. This CDR3 is 17 amino acids long. CDR3 loop: CASSMRQGAFGNEKLFF. CDR3 nucleotide sequence: TGTGCCAGTAGTATGAGACAGGGGGCTTTCGGTAATGAAAAACTGTTTTTT. Full variable domain (rest looked up from reference TRBV19 and TRBJ1-4): DGGITQSPKYLFRKEGQNVTLSCEQNLNHDAMYWYRQDPGQGLRLIYYSQIVNDFQKGDIAEGYSVSREKKESFPLTVTSAQKNPTAFYLCASSMRQGAFGNEKLFFGSGTQLSVL.

The rearrangement uses TRBV18 and TRBJ1-1; D uncertain. Germline loops: CDR1 KGHSH, CDR2 LQKENI. The CDR3 runs to 14 residues. The V and J ends lost 3 bases and 3 bases respectively, with 11 bases between them. CDR3 in DNA: TGTGCCAGCTCACCTACGGGAGTACACACTGAAGCTTTCTTT. It codes for CASSPTGVHTEAFF.

In the case of this clone: Other DNA sequences in the same sample also yield this CDR3. The J gene is TRBJ2-2, the V gene TRBV10-3; 8 bases are shared with TRBD1. V dropped 0 bases and J dropped 1; count of bases not matched to a gene: 1. CDR1 and CDR2 (germline): ENHRY, SYGVKD. The CDR3 has 16 residues. In DNA, the CDR3 is TGTGCCATCAGTGAGTCCGGACAGGGGAACACCGGGGAGCTGTTTTTT. Amino acids: CAISESGQGNTGELFF.

This clone appeared a single time. The V call is TRBV19, the J call TRBJ1-2; TRBD1 agrees at 10 bases. Germline V CDR1 and CDR2: LNHDA, SQIVND (reference sequence). The V and J ends lost 5 bases and 4 bases, in that order; junction bases with no gene match: 7. This CDR3 contains 15 residues. The CDR3 sequence is CASSLDRGHVYGYTF. The CDR3 nucleotides are TGTGCCAGTAGTCTTGACAGGGGGCACGTCTATGGCTACACCTTC.

V is TRBV28 and J is TRBJ2-1; TRBD2 matches at 7 bases. V lost 9 bases and J lost 3; bases outside the gene matches: 8. This CDR3 comprises 14 residues. Germline lookup yields CDR1 MDHEN and CDR2 SYDVKM. The CDR3 reads CASTASGSYNEQFF. The CDR3 nucleotides read TGTGCCAGTACGGCTAGCGGAAGCTACAATGAGCAGTTCTTC.

V usage is TRBV5-8 and J usage is TRBJ2-7; a possible D gene is TRBD1 (6 bases). The CDR3 has 15 residues. Trimming cost V 0 bases and J 4 bases, with 14 bases left between them. From germline, CDR1 is SGHTS and CDR2 YDEGEE. The CDR3 here is CASSLGGQGTYEQYF. DNA for the CDR3: TGTGCCAGCAGCTTGGGAGGGCAGGGGACGTACGAGCAGTACTTC.